The 17 T cell receptor beta chains in this list originate from one sample, sequenced in a study of T cell responses to AZD1222 COVID-19 vaccine. Only in-frame clones appear in the TCRdb table, and some are missing; sequencing was by immunoSEQ multiplex PCR. Found here are 65,000 to 95,000 clones, 90% to 95% of them singletons; the top ten hold 7% to 8.5%. Sequencing was performed on peripheral blood, taken on day 0 of MenACWY control vaccination. These receptors were collected from an adult in good health.

The chain uses TRBV28 and TRBJ1-2; 8 bases match TRBD1. Germline V gene data show CDR1 as MDHEN and CDR2 as SYDVKM. J lost 3 bases, V lost 2 bases, and 8 bases had no gene match. The CDR3 loop spans 16 amino acids. In nucleotides, the CDR3 is TGTGCCAGCAGTTTACTCTTCAGGGGGCTCGACTATGGCTACACCTTC. It yields the protein CASSLLFRGLDYGYTF.

V gene TRBV30 combines with J gene TRBJ1-5; 8 bases are a match to TRBD1. CDR1 and CDR2 (germline): GTSNPN, SVGIG (reference sequence). The CDR3 is 16 residues long. Losses at the gene ends were 2 bases for V and 4 bases for J; bases not matched to a gene: 10. DNA for the CDR3: TGTGCCTGGAGTACCGGACAGGGAGGTTTAAATCAGCCCCAGCATTTT. Residues: CAWSTGQGGLNQPQHF.

V and J are TRBV13 and TRBJ1-6; D possibly corresponds to TRBD1 (6 bases). CDR1 is PRHDT, CDR2 FYEKMQ, per germline (reference sequence). This CDR3 is 17 amino acids long. Trimming cost V 6 bases and J 0 bases, with 15 bases left between them. CDR3 bases: TGTGCCAGCAGTTTGAACAGGGAGAGCTCCTATAATTCACCCCTCCACTTT. Encoded protein: CASSLNRESSYNSPLHF.

This sequence joins TRBV27 and TRBJ2-7; 8 bases match TRBD2. Germline V lookup: CDR1 MNHEY, CDR2 SMNVEV (reference sequence). The V and J ends lost 6 bases and 3 bases, in that order; junction bases with no gene match: 13. The CDR3 covers 16 residues. CDR3 amino acids: CASSTRRGEGLYEQYF. CDR3 nucleotides: TGTGCCAGCAGCACCCGGCGGGGGGAGGGTCTCTACGAGCAGTACTTC.

The chain links TRBV7-2 to TRBJ2-7; D is perhaps TRBD2 (6 bases). V was cut by 5 bases and J by 3 bases, with 11 bases left in between. The V gene's germline CDR1 is SGHTA and CDR2 FQGNSA. There are 13 residues in the CDR3. This CDR3 is CASSITSSYEQYF. The CDR3 DNA is TGTGCCAGCAGCATTACTAGCAGCTACGAGCAGTACTTC. Filled out from reference TRBV7-2 and TRBJ2-7, the complete variable domain reads GAGVSQSPSNKVTEKGKDVELRCDPISGHTALYWYRQSLGQGLEFLIYFQGNSAPDKSGLPSDRFSAERTGGSVSTLTIQRTQQEDSAVYLCASSITSSYEQYFGPGTRLTVT.

The chain uses TRBV5-8 and TRBJ1-2; no reliable D call. Germline V gene lookup returns CDR1 SGHTS and CDR2 YDEGEE. With 2 bases removed from V and 3 bases from J, the gap between germline ends came to 11 bases. There are 14 residues in the CDR3. The CDR3, as DNA: TGTGCCAGCAGCTTTGACGCAGTTGACTATGGCTACACCTTC. Its protein is CASSFDAVDYGYTF.

V gene TRBV25-1 combines with J gene TRBJ2-5; 11 positions match TRBD1. Per germline, CDR1 MGHDK and CDR2 SYGVNS. After removal of 6 bases from V and 3 bases from J, the junction contained 6 bases not matched to a gene. The CDR3 totals 15 residues. This chain's CDR3 is CASRPGQGGKETQYF. The CDR3 DNA reads TGTGCCAGCAGGCCGGGACAGGGGGGGAAAGAGACCCAGTACTTC.

This clone was seen once. The chain uses TRBV24-1 and TRBJ2-1; D is ambiguous. The CDR3 loop spans 13 amino acids. The V gene lost 4 bases and the J gene lost 7 bases, with 10 bases spanning the gap. Germline loops: CDR1 KGHDR, CDR2 SFDVKD. As DNA, the CDR3 is TGTGCCACCAGTGAAAATTACTTGAATGAGCAGTTCTTC. Its protein is CATSENYLNEQFF.

The chain couples TRBV6-5 to TRBJ1-5, with D unresolved. CDR1 is MNHEY and CDR2 is SVGAGI in the germline V gene. V gave up 4 bases and J gave up 4 bases, with 5 bases separating them. The CDR3 loop spans 12 amino acids. The CDR3 loop reads CASSSGNQPQHF. The CDR3 DNA follows: TGTGCCAGCAGTTCGGGGAATCAGCCCCAGCATTTT.

The genes are TRBV7-8 and TRBJ1-1; 7 bases agree with TRBD1. The CDR3 length is 14 residues. Trimming at V came to 5 bases and at J to 1 base, leaving 4 bases not matched to a gene. Germline CDR1 SGHVS, CDR2 FQNEAQ. The CDR3, as DNA: TGTGCCAGCAGCGCCGGACAGGCGAACACTGAAGCTTTCTTT. The encoded protein is CASSAGQANTEAFF.

This clone was detected once. The chain carries TRBV7-3 and TRBJ2-7; 11 nucleotides agree with TRBD2. Trimming removed 0 bases from V and 3 bases from J; junction bases left unmatched: 1. Germline V CDR1 and CDR2: SGHTA, FQGTGA. The CDR3 has 15 residues. CDR3 sequence (DNA): TGTGCCAGCAGCTTAACCGGGACTAGCGGCTACGAGCAGTACTTC. Translating it yields CASSLTGTSGYEQYF.

The chain employs TRBV6-5 and TRBJ1-4; D possibly corresponds to TRBD1 (5 bases). The CDR3 is 12 amino acids. V lost 6 bases, J lost 12 bases, and 14 bases lay in between. Germline V gene lookup returns CDR1 MNHEY and CDR2 SVGAGI. The CDR3 loop reads CASRTGTLELFF. CDR3 bases: TGTGCCAGCAGAACCGGGACTTTGGAACTGTTTTTT.

In its sample, this clone was seen once. The chain couples TRBV4-1 to TRBJ2-7; 7 positions match TRBD1. The CDR3 sequence is 14 residues long. CDR1 and CDR2 (germline): MGHRA, YSYEKL. The ends lost 4 bases at V and 3 bases at J; junction bases unmatched: 6. The CDR3 sequence: CASSRQTGYYEQYF. The CDR3 DNA reads TGCGCCAGCAGCCGCCAGACAGGGTACTACGAGCAGTACTTC.

The J gene is TRBJ2-3, the V gene TRBV9; 10 bases align to TRBD2. This CDR3 has 17 amino acids. CDR1 is SGDLS and CDR2 is YYNGEE in the germline V gene. The V and J ends lost 0 bases and 4 bases, in that order; junction bases with no gene match: 8. CDR3 nucleotide sequence: TGTGCCAGCAGCGTAGAAAGCGGGAGGGCCAGTGCAGATACGCAGTATTTT. This gives the protein CASSVESGRASADTQYF. The full variable domain, with the rest looked up from reference TRBV9 and TRBJ2-3, is DSGVTQTPKHLITATGQRVTLRCSPRSGDLSVYWYQQSLDQGLQFLIQYYNGEERAKGNILERFSAQQFPDLHSELNLSSLELGDSALYFCASSVESGRASADTQYFGPGTRLTVL.

The genes are TRBV7-6 and TRBJ2-5; 7 bases map to TRBD1. Germline V gene sequence: CDR1 SGHVS, CDR2 FNYEAQ. The CDR3 is made up of 15 amino acids. After removal of 3 bases from V and 5 bases from J, the junction contained 9 bases not matched to a gene. CDR3 sequence: CASSFQGETRETQYF. The CDR3 DNA reads TGTGCCAGCAGCTTTCAGGGGGAGACGAGGGAGACCCAGTACTTC.

The chain recombines TRBV15 with TRBJ2-1; TRBD2 matches at 11 bases. CDR1 is LNHNV and CDR2 is YYDKDF in the germline V gene (reference sequence). V gave up 3 bases and J gave up 3 bases; unmatched junction bases: 7. The CDR3 sequence is 17 residues long. In nucleotides, the CDR3 is TGTGCCACCAGCAGCGCCGGTCTAGCGGGGGGCTACAATGAGCAGTTCTTC. Amino acid sequence: CATSSAGLAGGYNEQFF.

This chain joins TRBV27 and TRBJ1-2; D ambiguous. CDR1 MNHEY and CDR2 SMNVEV come from the germline V gene (reference sequence). The ends were cut back, 7 bases at V and 6 bases at J, with 27 bases in the middle. This CDR3 has 17 amino acids. DNA of the CDR3: TGTGCCAGCACCTCTATAGGGATCGTTTCCGTCGTCGATGGCTACACCTTC. It specifies CASTSIGIVSVVDGYTF.